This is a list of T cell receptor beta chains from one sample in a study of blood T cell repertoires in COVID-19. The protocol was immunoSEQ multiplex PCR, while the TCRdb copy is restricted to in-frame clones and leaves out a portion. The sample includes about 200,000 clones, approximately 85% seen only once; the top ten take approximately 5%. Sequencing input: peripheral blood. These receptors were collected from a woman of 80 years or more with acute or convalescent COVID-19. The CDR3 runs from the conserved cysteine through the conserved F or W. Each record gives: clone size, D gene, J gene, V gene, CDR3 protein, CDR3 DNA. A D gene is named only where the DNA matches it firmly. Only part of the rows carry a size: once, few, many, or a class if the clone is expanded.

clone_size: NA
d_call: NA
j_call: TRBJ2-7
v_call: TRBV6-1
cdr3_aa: CASSEASRSFYEQYF
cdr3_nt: TGTGCCAGCAGTGAGGCATCTAGATCATTCTACGAGCAGTACTTC

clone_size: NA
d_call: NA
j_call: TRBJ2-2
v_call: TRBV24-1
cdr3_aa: CATSARWGGIYTGELFF
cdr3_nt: TGTGCCACCAGTGCGCGATGGGGCGGGATTTACACCGGGGAGCTGTTTTTT

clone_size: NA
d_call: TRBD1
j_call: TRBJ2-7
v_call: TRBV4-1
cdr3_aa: CASSQVWTGPTYEQYF
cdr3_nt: TGCGCCAGCAGCCAAGTATGGACAGGGCCGACCTACGAGCAGTACTTC

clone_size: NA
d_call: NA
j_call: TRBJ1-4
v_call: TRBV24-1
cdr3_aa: CATSDSYRTNEKLFF
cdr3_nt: TGTGCCACCAGTGACTCCTACAGAACTAATGAAAAACTGTTTTTT

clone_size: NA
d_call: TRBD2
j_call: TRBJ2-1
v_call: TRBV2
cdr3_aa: CASSEAGLAYNEQFF
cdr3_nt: TGTGCCAGCAGTGAAGCGGGACTAGCTTACAATGAGCAGTTCTTC

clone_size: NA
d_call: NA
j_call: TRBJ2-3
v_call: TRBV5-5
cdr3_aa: CASSLGAGPDTQYF
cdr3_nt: TGTGCCAGCAGCTTGGGGGCAGGGCCAGATACGCAGTATTTT

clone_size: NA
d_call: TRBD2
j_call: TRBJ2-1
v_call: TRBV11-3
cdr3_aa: CASSLWTSGSSYNEQFF
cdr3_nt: TGTGCCAGCAGCTTATGGACTAGCGGGAGTTCTTACAATGAGCAGTTCTTC

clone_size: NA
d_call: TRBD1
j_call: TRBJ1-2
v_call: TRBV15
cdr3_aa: CATSRDQQGAGGYTF
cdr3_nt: TGTGCCACCAGCAGAGACCAACAGGGGGCCGGAGGCTACACCTTC

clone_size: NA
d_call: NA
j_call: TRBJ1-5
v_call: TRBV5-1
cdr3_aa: CASSLEGSSLNQPQHF
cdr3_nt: TGCGCCAGCAGCTTGGAGGGGTCCAGCCTAAATCAGCCCCAGCATTTT

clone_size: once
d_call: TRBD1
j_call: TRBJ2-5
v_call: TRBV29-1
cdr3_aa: CSGHQGAETQYF
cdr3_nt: TGCAGCGGGCACCAGGGGGCAGAGACCCAGTACTTC

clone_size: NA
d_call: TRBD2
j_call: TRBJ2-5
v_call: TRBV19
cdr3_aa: CASSLRLAGSQETQYF
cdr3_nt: TGTGCCAGTAGTCTGAGACTAGCGGGGTCCCAAGAGACCCAGTACTTC

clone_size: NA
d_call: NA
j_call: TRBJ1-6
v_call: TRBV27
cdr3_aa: CASSLGAANSPLHF
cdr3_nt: TGTGCCAGCAGTTTAGGGGCAGCTAATTCACCCCTCCACTTT

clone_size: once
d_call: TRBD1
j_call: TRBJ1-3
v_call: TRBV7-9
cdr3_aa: CASSLPPGTVLGDTIYF
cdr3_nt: TGTGCCAGCAGCCTACCCCCTGGGACAGTCCTCGGAGACACCATATATTTT

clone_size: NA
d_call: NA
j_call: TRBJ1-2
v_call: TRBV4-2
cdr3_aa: CASSQDRGGFGYTF
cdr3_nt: TGTGCCAGCAGCCAAGATAGGGGGGGCTTTGGCTACACCTTC

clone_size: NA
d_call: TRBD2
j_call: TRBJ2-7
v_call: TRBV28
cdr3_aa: CASSFGGRAEQYF
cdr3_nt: TGTGCCAGCAGTTTTGGCGGGAGGGCCGAGCAGTACTTC

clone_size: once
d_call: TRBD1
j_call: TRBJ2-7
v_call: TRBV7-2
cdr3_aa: CASSSTGDEQYF
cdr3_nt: TGTGCCAGCAGCTCGACAGGGGACGAGCAGTACTTC

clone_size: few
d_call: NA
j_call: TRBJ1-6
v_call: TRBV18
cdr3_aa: CASSPLEAGDGSPLHF
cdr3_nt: TGTGCCAGCTCACCACTTGAGGCAGGGGATGGATCACCCCTCCACTTT

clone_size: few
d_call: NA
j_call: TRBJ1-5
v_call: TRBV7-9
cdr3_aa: CASSLDMVPGSSQPQHF
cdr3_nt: TGTGCCAGCAGCTTAGATATGGTGCCCGGGTCGTCCCAGCCCCAGCATTTT

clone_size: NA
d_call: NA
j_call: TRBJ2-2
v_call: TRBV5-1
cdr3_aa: CASSPGQPGELFF
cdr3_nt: TGCGCCAGCAGCCCAGGACAGCCCGGGGAGCTGTTTTTT

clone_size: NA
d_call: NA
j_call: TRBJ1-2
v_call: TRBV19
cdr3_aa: CASEGDGYTF
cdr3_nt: TGTGCCAGCGAGGGCGACGGCTACACCTTC

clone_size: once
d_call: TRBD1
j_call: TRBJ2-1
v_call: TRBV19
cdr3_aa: CASSIVPGTVSYNEQFF
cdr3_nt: TGTGCCAGTAGTATAGTTCCCGGGACAGTTTCCTACAATGAGCAGTTCTTC

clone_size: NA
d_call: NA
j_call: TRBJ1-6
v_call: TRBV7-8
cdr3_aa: CASSQAGALYSPLHF
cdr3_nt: TGTGCCAGCAGCCAAGCAGGGGCCCTATATTCACCCCTCCACTTT

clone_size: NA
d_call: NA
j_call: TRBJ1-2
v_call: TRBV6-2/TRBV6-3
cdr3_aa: CASSLLNYGYTF
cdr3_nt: TGTGCCAGCAGCCTCCTAAACTATGGCTACACCTTC

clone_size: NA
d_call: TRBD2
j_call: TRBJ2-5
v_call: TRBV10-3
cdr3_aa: CAISESTSGRPEETQYF
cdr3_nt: TGTGCCATCAGTGAGTCGACTAGCGGGAGACCCGAAGAGACCCAGTACTTC

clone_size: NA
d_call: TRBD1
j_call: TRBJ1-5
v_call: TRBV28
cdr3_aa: CASSFRDRGGYSNQPQHF
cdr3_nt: TGTGCCAGCAGTTTCCGGGACAGGGGGGGGTATAGCAATCAGCCCCAGCATTTT

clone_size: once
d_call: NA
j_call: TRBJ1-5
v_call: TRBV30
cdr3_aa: CAWTEQGGQPQHF
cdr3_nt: TGTGCCTGGACAGAACAGGGCGGTCAGCCCCAGCATTTT

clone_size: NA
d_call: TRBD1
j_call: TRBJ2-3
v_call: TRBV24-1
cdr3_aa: CATSDTGGPGDTQYF
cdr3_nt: TGTGCCACCAGTGACACAGGGGGTCCTGGAGATACGCAGTATTTT

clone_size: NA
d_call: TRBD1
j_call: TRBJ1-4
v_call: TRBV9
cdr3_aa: CASSVAPGQGRNEKLFF
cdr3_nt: TGTGCCAGCAGCGTAGCCCCGGGACAGGGGAGAAATGAAAAACTGTTTTTT

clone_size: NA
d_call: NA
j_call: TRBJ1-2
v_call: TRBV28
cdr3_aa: CASTIIDWPYGYTF
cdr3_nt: TGTGCCAGCACCATAATCGATTGGCCCTATGGCTACACCTTC

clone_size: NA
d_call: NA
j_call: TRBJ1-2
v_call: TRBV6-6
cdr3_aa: CASSSDSFYGYTF
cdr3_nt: TGTGCCAGCAGTTCGGACAGTTTCTATGGCTACACCTTC

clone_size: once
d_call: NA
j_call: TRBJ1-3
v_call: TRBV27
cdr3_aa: CASRQTTSGNTIYF
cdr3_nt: TGTGCCAGCAGACAGACTACCTCTGGAAACACCATATATTTT

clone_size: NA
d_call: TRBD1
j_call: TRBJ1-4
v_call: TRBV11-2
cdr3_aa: CASGEQGVTNEKLFF
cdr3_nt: TGTGCCAGCGGGGAACAGGGGGTCACTAATGAAAAACTGTTTTTT

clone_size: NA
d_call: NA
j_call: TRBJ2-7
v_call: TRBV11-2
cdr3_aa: CASSYPTGGGYEQYF
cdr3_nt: TGTGCCAGCAGCTATCCGACCGGGGGAGGCTACGAGCAGTACTTC

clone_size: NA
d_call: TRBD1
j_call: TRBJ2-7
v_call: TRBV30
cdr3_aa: CAFGQGRYEQYF
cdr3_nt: TGTGCCTTCGGACAGGGTCGCTACGAGCAGTACTTC

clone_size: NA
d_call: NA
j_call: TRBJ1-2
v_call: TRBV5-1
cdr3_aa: CASSLGLTGNYGYTF
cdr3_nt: TGCGCCAGCAGCTTGGGACTTACAGGAAACTATGGCTACACCTTC

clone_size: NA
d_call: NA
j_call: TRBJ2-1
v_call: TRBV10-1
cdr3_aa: CASSERLKRVTAYNEQFF
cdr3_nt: TGCGCCAGCAGTGAGAGGCTAAAGCGGGTAACGGCCTACAATGAGCAGTTCTTC

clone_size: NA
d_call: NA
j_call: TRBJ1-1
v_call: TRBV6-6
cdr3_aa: CASSTGPTEAFF
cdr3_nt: TGTGCCAGCAGTACAGGGCCCACTGAAGCTTTCTTT

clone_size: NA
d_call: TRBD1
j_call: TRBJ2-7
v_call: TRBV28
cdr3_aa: CASAAQGAPYEQYF
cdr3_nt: TGTGCCAGCGCAGCTCAGGGGGCCCCCTACGAGCAGTACTTC

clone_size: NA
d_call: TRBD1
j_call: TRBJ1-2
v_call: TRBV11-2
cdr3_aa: CASSLTGQIYGYTF
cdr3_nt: TGTGCCAGCAGCCTGACGGGACAGATCTATGGCTACACCTTC

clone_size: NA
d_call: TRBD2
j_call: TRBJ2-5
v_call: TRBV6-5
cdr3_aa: CASSYWTSGQETQYF
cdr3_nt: TGTGCCAGCAGTTACTGGACTAGCGGCCAAGAGACCCAGTACTTC

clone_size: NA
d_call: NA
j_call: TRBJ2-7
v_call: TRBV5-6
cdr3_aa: CASSYGQAGHYEQYF
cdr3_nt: TGTGCCAGCAGCTATGGTCAAGCGGGACACTACGAGCAGTACTTC

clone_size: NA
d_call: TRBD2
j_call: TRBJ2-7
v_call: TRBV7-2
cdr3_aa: CASSRTGGARSGNEQYF
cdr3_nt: TGTGCCAGCAGCAGAACCGGGGGGGCGAGATCAGGAAACGAGCAGTACTTC

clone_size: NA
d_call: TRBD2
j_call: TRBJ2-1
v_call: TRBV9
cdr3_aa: CASSVATTSGRARMSYNEQFF
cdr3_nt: TGTGCCAGCAGCGTAGCTACCACTAGCGGGAGGGCAAGGATGTCCTACAATGAGCAGTTCTTC

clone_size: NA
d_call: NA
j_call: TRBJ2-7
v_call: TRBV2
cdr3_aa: CASKAEVLVEQYF
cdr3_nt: TGTGCCAGCAAAGCCGAGGTACTCGTCGAGCAGTACTTC

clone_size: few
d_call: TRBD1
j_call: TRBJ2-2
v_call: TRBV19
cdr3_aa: CASNTGVIGELFF
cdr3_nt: TGTGCCAGTAATACAGGGGTTATCGGGGAGCTGTTTTTT

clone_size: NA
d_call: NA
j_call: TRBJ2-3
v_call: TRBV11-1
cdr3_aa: CASSLISAGRTDTQYF
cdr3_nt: TGTGCCAGCAGCTTAATATCGGCGGGAAGAACAGATACGCAGTATTTT

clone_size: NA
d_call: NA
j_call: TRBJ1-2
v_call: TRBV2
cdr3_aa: CASSYDRNFNYGYTF
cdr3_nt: TGTGCCAGCAGCTACGACAGGAACTTTAACTATGGCTACACCTTC

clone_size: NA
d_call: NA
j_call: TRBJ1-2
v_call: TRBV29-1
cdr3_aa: CSVEEGDYYGYTF
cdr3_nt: TGCAGCGTTGAGGAAGGGGATTACTATGGCTACACCTTC

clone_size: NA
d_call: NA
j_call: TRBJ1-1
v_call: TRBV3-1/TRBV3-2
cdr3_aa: CASSLRDPLLAFF
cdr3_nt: TGTGCCAGCAGCCTGCGGGACCCCCTCTTAGCTTTCTTT

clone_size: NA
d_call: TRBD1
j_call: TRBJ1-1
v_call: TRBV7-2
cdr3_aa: CASSTRQGRITEAFF
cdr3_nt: TGTGCCAGCAGCACCCGACAGGGTCGTATTACTGAAGCTTTCTTT

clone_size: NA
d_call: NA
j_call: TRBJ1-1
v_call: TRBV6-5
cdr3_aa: CASSPSRERNTEAFF
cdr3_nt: TGTGCCAGCAGTCCCTCCAGGGAAAGGAACACTGAAGCTTTCTTT

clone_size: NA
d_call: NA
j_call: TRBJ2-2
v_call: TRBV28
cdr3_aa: CASSLSSTGELFF
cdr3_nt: TGTGCCAGCAGCCTTAGCTCCACCGGGGAGCTGTTTTTT

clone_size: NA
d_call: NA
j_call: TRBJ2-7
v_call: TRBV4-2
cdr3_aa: CASSQTRTTYYEQYF
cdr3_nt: TGTGCCAGCAGCCAGACACGAACAACCTACTACGAGCAGTACTTC

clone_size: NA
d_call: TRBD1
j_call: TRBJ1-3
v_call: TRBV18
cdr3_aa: CASSPMTGIGNTIYF
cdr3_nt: TGTGCCAGCTCACCCATGACAGGGATTGGAAACACCATATATTTT

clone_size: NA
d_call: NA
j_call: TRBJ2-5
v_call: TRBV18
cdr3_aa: CASSPSGVTETQYF
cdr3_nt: TGTGCCAGCTCACCTTCAGGGGTGACGGAGACCCAGTACTTC

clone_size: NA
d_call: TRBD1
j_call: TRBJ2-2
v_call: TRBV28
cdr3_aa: CASSSPGQANTGELFF
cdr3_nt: TGTGCCAGCAGTTCCCCGGGACAGGCCAACACCGGGGAGCTGTTTTTT

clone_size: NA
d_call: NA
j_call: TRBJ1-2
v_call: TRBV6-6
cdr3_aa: CASRAGAEDGYTF
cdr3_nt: TGTGCCAGCCGCGCAGGGGCCGAGGATGGCTACACCTTC

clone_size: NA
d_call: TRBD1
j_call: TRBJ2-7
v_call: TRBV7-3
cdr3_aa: CASSKDRAPLSEQYF
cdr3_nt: TGTGCCAGCAGCAAAGACAGGGCTCCCCTTTCCGAGCAGTACTTC

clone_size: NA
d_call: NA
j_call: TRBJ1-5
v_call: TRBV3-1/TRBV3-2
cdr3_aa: CASSQDPHRAGQPQHF
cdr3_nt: TGTGCCAGCAGCCAAGATCCCCACAGGGCCGGTCAGCCCCAGCATTTT

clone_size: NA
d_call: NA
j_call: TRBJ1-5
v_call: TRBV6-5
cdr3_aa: CASRGSGDENQPQHF
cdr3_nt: TGTGCCAGCAGGGGCTCGGGAGATGAAAACCAGCCCCAGCATTTT